This TCR beta chain is drawn from a study of tumor and adjacent non-tumor tissue in lung cancer. In the study overall: Aged about 31 to 80 years, patients included nine to ten men and 5 women with stage I to III disease.

Worth noting for this clonotype: The antigen is not known.

The template was RNA from unsorted bulk tissue. More than 3 cm separated this lung sample from the edge of the tumor. Newly diagnosed lung cancer patients had thoracic surgery in China, August–late 2014, without prior chemotherapy. Three rounds of nested PCR, following a modified ARM-PCR protocol, produced the TCRbeta library. TCRdb re-called the multiplex PCR reads with MiXCR, one entry per CDR3 protein. The table lists 45,000 to 65,000 distinct CDR3 sequences, 74% of them singletons, with roughly 25% in the top ten. Findings of the study overall: Normal lung showed higher cumulative top 100 clone frequency than tumor. Compared with tumor, normal lung showed significantly lower TCR diversity.

The TCR comes from an older woman with non-small cell lung cancer. Source material: distant non-tumor lung tissue.

This chain's CDR3 is CASNVLGRGGGYTF. CDR3 sequence (DNA): TGTGCCAGCAATGTCTTGGGACGGGGAGGGGGCTACACCTTC. The chain has TRBV12-3 or TRBV12-4 and TRBJ1-2, with a tentative D call TRBD1 (5 bases). The CDR3 has 14 amino acids. V lost 7 bases to trimming and J lost 8 bases, with 20 bases between them.